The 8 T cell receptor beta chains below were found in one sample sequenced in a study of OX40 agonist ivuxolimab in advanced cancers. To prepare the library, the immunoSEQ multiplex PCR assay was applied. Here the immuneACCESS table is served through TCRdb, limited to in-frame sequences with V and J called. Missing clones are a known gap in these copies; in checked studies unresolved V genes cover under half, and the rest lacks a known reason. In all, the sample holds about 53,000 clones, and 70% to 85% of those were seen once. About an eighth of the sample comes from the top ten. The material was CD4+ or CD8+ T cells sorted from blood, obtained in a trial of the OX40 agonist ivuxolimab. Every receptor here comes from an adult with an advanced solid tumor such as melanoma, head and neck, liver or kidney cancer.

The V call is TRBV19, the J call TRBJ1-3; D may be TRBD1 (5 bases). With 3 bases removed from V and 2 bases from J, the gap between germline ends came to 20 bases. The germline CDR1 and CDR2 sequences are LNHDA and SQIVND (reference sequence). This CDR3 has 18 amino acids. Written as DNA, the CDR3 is TGTGCCAGTAGTATTCTTCCCCAACATGGGACCCCTGGAAACACCATATATTTT. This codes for CASSILPQHGTPGNTIYF.

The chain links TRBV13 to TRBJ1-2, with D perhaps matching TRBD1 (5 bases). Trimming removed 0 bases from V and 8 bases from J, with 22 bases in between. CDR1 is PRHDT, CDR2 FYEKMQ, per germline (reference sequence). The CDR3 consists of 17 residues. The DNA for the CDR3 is TGTGCCAGCAGCTTAGGAGATCCAGGGAGAGTGGTTAGCGGCTACACCTTC. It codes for CASSLGDPGRVVSGYTF.

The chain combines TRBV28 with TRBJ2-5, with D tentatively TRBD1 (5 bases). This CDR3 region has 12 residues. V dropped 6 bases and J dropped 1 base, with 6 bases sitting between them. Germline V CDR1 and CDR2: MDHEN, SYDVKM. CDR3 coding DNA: TGTGCCAGCAGCCAGGGCCAAGAGACCCAGTACTTC. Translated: CASSQGQETQYF.

The CDR3 DNA reads as TGTGCCAGCAGCCAGGCTAGCGTGGCAGATACGCAGTATTTT. Amino acids: CASSQASVADTQYF. The V gene is TRBV4-2, the J gene TRBJ2-3, with a weak D call TRBD2 (6 bases). CDR1 and CDR2 from the germline V gene are LGHNA and YNFKEQ. The CDR3 runs to 14 residues. The V gene lost 3 bases and the J gene lost 4 bases, with 11 bases spanning the gap.

The CDR3 loop is CASSLAGLSSYNEQFF. In DNA, the CDR3 is TGCGCCAGCAGCTTGGCCGGACTGAGCTCCTACAATGAGCAGTTCTTC. The chain recombines TRBV5-1 with TRBJ2-1; possibly TRBD2 for D (5 bases). Germline CDR1 reads SGHRS; CDR2 reads YFSETQ. The CDR3 totals 16 residues. Trimming took off 0 bases at V and 0 bases at J, with 10 bases between the two ends.

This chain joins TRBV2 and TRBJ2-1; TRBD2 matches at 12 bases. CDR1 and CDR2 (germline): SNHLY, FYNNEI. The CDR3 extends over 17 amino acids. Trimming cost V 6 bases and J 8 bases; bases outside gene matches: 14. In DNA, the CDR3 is TGTGCCAGCAGAGCAAGGACTAGCGGGGCTATGGGGCATGAGCAGTTCTTC. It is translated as CASRARTSGAMGHEQFF.

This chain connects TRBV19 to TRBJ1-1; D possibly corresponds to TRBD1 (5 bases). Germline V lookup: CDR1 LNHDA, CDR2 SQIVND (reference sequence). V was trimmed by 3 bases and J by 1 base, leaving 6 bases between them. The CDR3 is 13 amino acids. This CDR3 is CASSMGGNTEAFF. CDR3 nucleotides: TGTGCCAGTAGTATGGGGGGGAACACTGAAGCTTTCTTT.

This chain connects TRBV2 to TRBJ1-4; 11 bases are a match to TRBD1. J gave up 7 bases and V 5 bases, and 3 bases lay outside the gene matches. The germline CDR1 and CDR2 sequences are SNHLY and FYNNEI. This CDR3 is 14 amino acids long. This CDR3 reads CASSPDRGLEKLFF. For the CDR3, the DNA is TGTGCCAGCAGTCCGGACAGGGGGCTTGAAAAACTGTTTTTT.